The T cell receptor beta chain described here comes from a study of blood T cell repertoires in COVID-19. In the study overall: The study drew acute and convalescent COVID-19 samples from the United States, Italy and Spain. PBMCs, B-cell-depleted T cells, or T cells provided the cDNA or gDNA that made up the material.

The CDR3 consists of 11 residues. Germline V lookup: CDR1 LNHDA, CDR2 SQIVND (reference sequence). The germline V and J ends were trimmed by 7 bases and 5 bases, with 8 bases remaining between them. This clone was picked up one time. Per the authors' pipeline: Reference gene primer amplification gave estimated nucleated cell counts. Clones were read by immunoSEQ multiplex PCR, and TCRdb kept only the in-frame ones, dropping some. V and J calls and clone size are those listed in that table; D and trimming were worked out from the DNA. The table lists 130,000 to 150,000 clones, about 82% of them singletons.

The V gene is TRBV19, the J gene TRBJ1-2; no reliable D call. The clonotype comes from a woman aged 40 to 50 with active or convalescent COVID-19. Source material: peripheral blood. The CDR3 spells CASTAAYGYTF. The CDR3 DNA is TGTGCCAGTACGGCGGCGTATGGCTACACCTTC. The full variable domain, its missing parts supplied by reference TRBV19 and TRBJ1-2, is DGGITQSPKYLFRKEGQNVTLSCEQNLNHDAMYWYRQDPGQGLRLIYYSQIVNDFQKGDIAEGYSVSREKKESFPLTVTSAQKNPTAFYLCASTAAYGYTFGSGTRLTVV.